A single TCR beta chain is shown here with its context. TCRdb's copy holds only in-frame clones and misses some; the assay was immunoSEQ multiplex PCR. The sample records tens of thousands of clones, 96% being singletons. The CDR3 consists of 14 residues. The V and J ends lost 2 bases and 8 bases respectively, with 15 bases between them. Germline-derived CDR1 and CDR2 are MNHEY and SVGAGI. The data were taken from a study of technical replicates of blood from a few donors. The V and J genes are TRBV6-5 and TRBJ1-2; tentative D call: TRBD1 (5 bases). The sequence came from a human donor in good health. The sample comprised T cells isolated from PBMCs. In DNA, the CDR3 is TGTGCCAGCAGTTACGGGGAGGGGCTTCTGGGCTACACCTTC. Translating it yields CASSYGEGLLGYTF.